Sequencing of this T cell receptor beta chain was carried out in a study of T-cell reconstitution after alpha-beta-depleted transplantation in children listed by TCRdb under 2016. With regard to the full study: Using TCR repertoire profiling, the study followed T-cell immune reconstitution in a quantitative way in children after TCRalphabeta/CD19-depleted allogeneic hematopoietic cell transplantation.

Libraries were built with PCR. Reads for this sample came from an Illumina HiSeq 2500. TCR libraries were prepared with molecular barcoding, using unique molecular identifiers to normalize TCRbeta repertoire quantification. Clones were called with MiXCR by TCRdb after fastp trimmed the public reads at Q25, and only in-frame beta chains were retained. Each entry merges the rows of one CDR3 protein and shows their most common DNA and genes. The sample table contains 500,000 to 600,000 distinct CDR3 sequences; only one count was recorded for 30% to 35% of them. Of the sample, approximately 2.3% is held by the ten largest clones. Relative to germline, V is missing 4 bases and J is missing 5 bases, with 9 bases of the junction outside any gene match. The CDR1 and CDR2 encoded by the germline V gene are SGHDT and YYEEEE. From its cysteine to its phenylalanine, the CDR3 spans 15 amino acids. Left in the record is the CDR3 DNA by itself, 45 bases read in frame from the first base.

This clonotype showed up just a few times. Which antigen it targets is not known. No clone much larger than this one lies a single base away; base qualities are absent. The sample consisted of PBMCs from the stem cell graft donor, taken from the stem cell graft. Recombination connected TRBV5-6 to TRBJ2-5; a stretch of 9 junction bases matches TRBD1. The clonotype comes from a human donor who donated a stem cell graft to a child with aplastic anemia. DNA sequence: TGTGCCAGCAGCCCGGGGACAGGGAGGTTCGAGACCCAGTACTTC. Translated, this is CASSPGTGRFETQYF.